These T cell receptor beta chains were read from a single sample in a study of T cell changes during pregnancy in multiple sclerosis. Sequencing was performed with immunoSEQ multiplex PCR; in TCRdb, only in-frame clones are kept and a portion is missing. Found here are tens of thousands of clones, about nine tenths of them singletons; the top ten hold around 0.48%. The source was CD4+ T cells from peripheral blood mononuclear cells, collected in the third trimester of pregnancy. These receptor sequences come from a female donor with multiple sclerosis, enrolled in a pregnancy study. CDR3s include the opening cysteine and the closing phenylalanine or tryptophan. D genes are given only for firm matches. For some rows the clone size is stated as once, few or many, or as a class when expanded; others skip it.

TRBD1	TRBV4-1	TRBJ1-5	NA	CASSQSGPGQLPNQPQHF	TGCGCCAGCAGCCAATCTGGGCCGGGACAGCTACCCAATCAGCCCCAGCATTTT
TRBD2	TRBV7-2	TRBJ2-7	NA	CASSRGGKGYEQYF	TGTGCCAGCAGCCGGGGGGGTAAGGGCTACGAGCAGTACTTC
NA	TRBV5-1	TRBJ1-1	NA	CASSPPSGGSTEAFF	TGCGCCAGCAGCCCGCCGAGCGGGGGTTCCACTGAAGCTTTCTTT
NA	TRBV30	TRBJ2-7	NA	CAWSERQVIYEQYF	TGTGCCTGGAGTGAGAGACAGGTGATCTACGAGCAGTACTTC
TRBD1	TRBV19	TRBJ2-3	NA	CASSRRGQGTDTQYF	TGTGCCAGTAGCCGACGGGGACAGGGGACAGATACGCAGTATTTT
TRBD1	TRBV11-1	TRBJ2-7	NA	CASSPLGTGEQYF	TGTGCCAGCAGCCCTTTGGGGACAGGGGAGCAGTACTTC
TRBD1	TRBV6-5	TRBJ2-7	NA	CASRTLTGYEQYF	TGTGCCAGCAGAACCTTGACAGGGTACGAGCAGTACTTC
NA	TRBV13	TRBJ1-2	NA	CASTSPRGRFYGYTF	TGTGCCAGCACTTCCCCGCGGGGGCGCTTCTATGGCTACACCTTC
NA	TRBV7-7	TRBJ1-1	NA	CASSPIAMNTEAFF	TGTGCTAGCAGCCCGATAGCCATGAACACTGAAGCTTTCTTT
TRBD1	TRBV6-1	TRBJ2-7	NA	CASSEDRGRGEQYF	TGTGCCAGCAGTGAAGACAGGGGCCGCGGCGAGCAGTACTTC
TRBD1	TRBV11-3	TRBJ2-3	NA	CASSSGTGASDTQYF	TGTGCCAGCAGCTCCGGGACAGGGGCGTCAGATACGCAGTATTTT
TRBD1	TRBV30	TRBJ2-3	NA	CACGTGITDTQYF	TGTGCCTGCGGGACAGGGATTACAGATACGCAGTATTTT
NA	TRBV7-9	TRBJ2-5	NA	CASSTYRRAGTETQYF	TGTGCCAGCAGCACATATCGTAGGGCGGGAACGGAGACCCAGTACTTC
TRBD2	TRBV18	TRBJ2-3	NA	CASSSGLAIDTQYF	TGTGCCAGCTCATCCGGACTAGCAATAGATACGCAGTATTTT
TRBD2	TRBV7-9	TRBJ2-2	once	CASSRNIQRGGLPGELFF	TGTGCCAGCAGCCGAAACATTCAGCGGGGGGGCCTTCCCGGGGAGCTGTTTTTT
TRBD1	TRBV6-1	TRBJ1-3	NA	CASSGSRDRGAGNTIYF	TGTGCCAGCAGTGGATCCCGGGACAGGGGCGCTGGAAACACCATATATTTT
TRBD2	TRBV9	TRBJ2-1	NA	CASSVLAGRYNEQFF	TGTGCCAGCAGCGTCTTAGCGGGGAGATACAATGAGCAGTTCTTC
TRBD2	TRBV6-1	TRBJ2-5	NA	CASSEASGAQGETQYF	TGTGCCAGCAGTGAAGCAAGCGGGGCGCAAGGGGAGACCCAGTACTTC
TRBD1	TRBV4-1	TRBJ1-4	NA	CASSPLGQGVLFF	TGCGCCAGCAGCCCGCTGGGACAGGGGGTACTGTTTTTT
TRBD2	TRBV7-2	TRBJ2-3	NA	CASSSPTSGGAIKQYF	TGTGCCAGCAGTTCCCCGACTAGCGGGGGGGCGATCAAGCAGTATTTT
NA	TRBV7-8	TRBJ2-3	NA	CASSLGGAILVDTQYF	TGTGCCAGCAGCTTAGGCGGGGCGATATTAGTAGATACGCAGTATTTT
TRBD1	TRBV2	TRBJ1-2	NA	CASNWGQGDGYTF	TGTGCCAGCAATTGGGGACAGGGAGACGGCTACACCTTC
NA	TRBV7-3	TRBJ1-1	NA	CASSLGGDTEAFF	TGTGCCAGCAGCTTAGGCGGGGACACTGAAGCTTTCTTT
TRBD1	TRBV6-1	TRBJ1-4	NA	CASSKTGELFF	TGTGCCAGCAGTAAGACAGGGGAACTGTTTTTT
NA	TRBV7-8	TRBJ2-7	NA	CASSTARGTEFYEQYF	TGTGCCAGCAGCACCGCCCGGGGGACAGAGTTCTACGAGCAGTACTTC
TRBD1	TRBV25-1	TRBJ1-4	NA	CASSAQGAWEKLFF	TGTGCCAGCAGTGCTCAGGGGGCTTGGGAAAAACTGTTTTTT
TRBD2	TRBV7-9	TRBJ2-2	NA	CASSPSLAGGDTGELFF	TGTGCCAGCAGCCCCTCATTAGCGGGGGGGGACACCGGGGAGCTGTTTTTT
NA	TRBV6-5	TRBJ2-1	once	CASSYVSRVNEQFF	TGTGCCAGCAGTTATGTGTCCAGGGTAAATGAGCAGTTCTTC
NA	TRBV4-1	TRBJ1-2	NA	CASSHRGDYGYTF	TGCGCCAGCAGCCACCGGGGAGACTATGGCTACACCTTC
TRBD1	TRBV27	TRBJ1-5	NA	CASSGTGTWYQPQHF	TGTGCCAGCAGTGGGACAGGGACGTGGTATCAGCCCCAGCATTTT
TRBD2	TRBV9	TRBJ2-1	NA	CASSARTSGGEQFF	TGTGCCAGCAGCGCTCGGACTAGCGGGGGTGAGCAGTTCTTC
TRBD2	TRBV27	TRBJ2-2	NA	CASRRTSGVDGELFF	TGTGCCAGCAGAAGGACTAGCGGGGTGGACGGGGAGCTGTTTTTT
TRBD1	TRBV4-2	TRBJ2-5	NA	CASSQVLGQGAWETQYF	TGTGCCAGCAGCCAAGTTTTAGGACAGGGGGCATGGGAGACCCAGTACTTC
NA	TRBV10-2	TRBJ2-3	once	CASSEAVAWGTDTQYF	TGCGCCAGCAGTGAGGCCGTAGCCTGGGGCACAGATACGCAGTATTTT
NA	TRBV6-5	TRBJ2-7	NA	CASSVQIFSYEQYF	TGTGCCAGCAGTGTTCAGATTTTCTCCTACGAGCAGTACTTC
NA	TRBV6-1	TRBJ1-2	NA	CASKERRTSLGYTF	TGTGCCAGCAAGGAAAGGAGAACGTCACTGGGCTACACCTTC
TRBD2	TRBV27	TRBJ2-3	NA	CASPSGLGDTQYF	TGTGCCAGCCCTAGCGGACTTGGAGATACGCAGTATTTT
TRBD1	TRBV5-1	TRBJ2-7	NA	CASSLAGTGGYEQYF	TGCGCCAGCAGCTTGGCAGGGACAGGGGGCTACGAGCAGTACTTC
TRBD2	TRBV6-1	TRBJ2-1	NA	CATSSSGGSYNEQFF	TGTGCCACTTCTTCCTCGGGGGGCTCCTACAATGAGCAGTTCTTC
NA	TRBV2	TRBJ1-3	once	CASSEDSGNTIYF	TGTGCCAGCAGTGAGGACAGCGGAAACACCATATATTTT
NA	TRBV5-6	TRBJ1-5	NA	CASSPSQQGFGNQPQHF	TGTGCCAGCAGTCCCTCCCAACAGGGCTTCGGCAATCAGCCCCAGCATTTT